The present T cell receptor beta chain was sequenced within a study of OX40 agonist ivuxolimab in advanced cancers. Some background on the complete study: The costimulatory receptor OX40 (CD134) was targeted by ivuxolimab, a fully human IgG2 agonistic monoclonal antibody. Intravenous ivuxolimab was administered to patients every 2 weeks at six dose levels: 0.01, 0.1, 0.3, 1.5, 3 and 10 mg/kg. Of the roughly 52 dose-escalation patients, hepatocellular carcinoma was present in around 20, melanoma in roughly 15, renal cell carcinoma in 9 and head and neck cancer in 9. The dose-escalation cohort was roughly 87% male with a mean age of about 65 years, ranging from roughly 23 to 90. Prior anti-PD-1, anti-PD-L1 or anti-CTLA-4 therapy was permitted, and checkpoint inhibitors had been received by less than 45% of dose-escalation patients. Partial responses occurred in three dose-escalation patients: two with cutaneous melanoma and one with hepatocellular carcinoma. The purpose of peripheral TCRbeta sequencing was to test whether ivuxolimab changed TCR sequence diversity and led to clonal T-cell expansion. The paper covers the monotherapy dose-escalation part of the phase I ivuxolimab trial, which included N ≈ 50 patients. What the research found in general, with its limitations: Antigen specificity was not determined for the clonally expanded peripheral T cells. After ivuxolimab, expanded clones were on average more numerous among CD8+ T cells than among CD4+ T cells. At doses of 0.1 to 3.0 mg/kg, clonal expansion of both CD4+ and CD8+ blood T cells was observed from baseline to week 6. Partial responders in the 0.1-3.0 mg/kg groups had among the lowest normalized peripheral clonal expansion, especially among CD8+ T cells. Low levels of normalized T-cell clonal expansion were also shown by some nonresponding patients.

Notes on this clone: There is no known antigen for this receptor. Base qualities are missing; no much larger clone stands one base away.

The trial excluded patients who had a history of autoimmune disease or were on systemic immunosuppression. Peripheral blood for TCR sequencing was drawn from every dose cohort at baseline, at cycle 4 day 1 and at cycle 7 day 1. Samples came from an open-label, multicenter, first-in-human phase I dose-escalation trial of ivuxolimab. Adults with locally advanced or metastatic head and neck squamous cell, hepatocellular, melanoma or renal cell carcinoma were enrolled in the trial. Before TCR sequencing, CD4+ T cells and CD8+ T cells were sorted from peripheral blood as separate populations. For sequencing of the TCRbeta CDR3 region, genomic DNA was extracted from the sorted cells. TCRbeta CDR3 regions were sequenced using the immunoSEQ Assay. This is the immuneACCESS table as TCRdb keeps it, with only in-frame sequences that have V and J called. A part of the clones is gone; compared with another copy, unresolved V genes explain less than half, and the rest is unexplained. The table for this sample lists about 80,000 clones; approximately 92% of them were counted only once. Around 5.1% of the sample rests with the top ten.

V is pruned by 5 bases and J by 3 bases, leaving 7 bases of the junction without a gene match. CDR1 SNHLY and CDR2 FYNNEI were looked up in the germline V gene. There are 15 amino acids in the CDR3, from cysteine to phenylalanine inclusive. Kept here is only the CDR3 DNA, which spans 45 bases and is read in frame from base 1. This material consisted of CD4+ or CD8+ T cells sorted from blood, taken in a trial of the OX40 agonist ivuxolimab. This clonotype was obtained from an adult with an advanced solid tumor such as melanoma, head and neck, liver or kidney cancer. The sequence joins TRBV2 to TRBJ2-5; 9 middle bases align to TRBD2. CDR3 reads: CASSPRAGGKETQYF. The DNA reads TGTGCCAGCAGTCCTCGAGCGGGAGGCAAAGAGACCCAGTACTTC.